Below, 5 T cell receptor beta chains from the same sample are listed, as sequenced in a study of PD-L1 blockade in urothelial cancer listed by TCRdb under 2017. The method was the immunoSEQ multiplex PCR assay. TCRdb stores this immuneACCESS table with in-frame sequences only. Part of the clones is absent; in the studies checked, under half of the shortfall reflects unresolved V genes, and no reason is known for the rest. This sample holds under 130,000 clones; approximately 85% were observed only once. Roughly 2.2% of the sample is held by the ten biggest clonotypes. Sequencing used PBMCs, obtained around atezolizumab (anti-PD-L1) treatment. The receptors stem from a man aged 45-65 years with urothelial cancer.

This clone has a handful of counts. The chain carries TRBV19 and TRBJ2-1, with D possibly matching TRBD1 (6 bases). CDR3 size: 15 residues. Trimming pared 6 bases from V and 1 base from J, leaving 13 bases between. Germline CDR1 reads LNHDA; CDR2 reads SQIVND (reference sequence). The CDR3: CASRQLGTSYNEQFF. CDR3 bases: TGTGCCAGTAGGCAACTCGGGACATCCTACAATGAGCAGTTCTTC. Based on the CDR3 plus reference TRBV19 and TRBJ2-1, the full variable domain is DGGITQSPKYLFRKEGQNVTLSCEQNLNHDAMYWYRQDPGQGLRLIYYSQIVNDFQKGDIAEGYSVSREKKESFPLTVTSAQKNPTAFYLCASRQLGTSYNEQFFGPGTRLTVL.

This clone was seen a single time. The chain employs TRBV13 and TRBJ2-7; no clear D gene. The germline CDR1 and CDR2 sequences are PRHDT and FYEKMQ (reference sequence). V was pared by 5 bases and J by 1 base, with 12 bases between. The CDR3 runs to 14 residues. The CDR3 bases are TGTGCCAGCAGCGTAGACCGTCTATCCTACGAGCAGTACTTC. It specifies CASSVDRLSYEQYF.

The chain recombines TRBV30 with TRBJ2-1; D uncertain. The CDR3 consists of 11 residues. V lost 4 bases and J lost 6, with 7 bases in between. CDR1 is GTSNPN and CDR2 is SVGIG in the germline V gene (reference sequence). CDR3 DNA sequence: TGTGCCTGGAATCGGTTCAATGAGCAGTTCTTC. Encoded protein: CAWNRFNEQFF.

The chain joins TRBV11-2 to TRBJ1-2, with 8 bases identical to TRBD1. Germline CDR1 SGHAT, CDR2 FQNNGV. With V trimmed by 1 base and J by 4 bases, 8 bases remained unmatched. The CDR3 consists of 16 residues. CDR3 amino acids: CASSLGGGTGGYGYTF. The CDR3 bases are TGTGCCAGCAGCTTAGGAGGAGGGACAGGCGGCTATGGCTACACCTTC.

The rearrangement uses TRBV9 and TRBJ2-4, with TRBD1 as a possible D gene (6 bases). The length of the CDR3 is 15 residues. V was cut by 1 base and J by 0 bases, with 8 bases left in between. Germline CDR1 is SGDLS and CDR2 is YYNGEE. CDR3 coding DNA: TGTGCCAGCAGCGTACGGGGACAAGCCAAAAACATTCAGTACTTC. Its translation is CASSVRGQAKNIQYF.